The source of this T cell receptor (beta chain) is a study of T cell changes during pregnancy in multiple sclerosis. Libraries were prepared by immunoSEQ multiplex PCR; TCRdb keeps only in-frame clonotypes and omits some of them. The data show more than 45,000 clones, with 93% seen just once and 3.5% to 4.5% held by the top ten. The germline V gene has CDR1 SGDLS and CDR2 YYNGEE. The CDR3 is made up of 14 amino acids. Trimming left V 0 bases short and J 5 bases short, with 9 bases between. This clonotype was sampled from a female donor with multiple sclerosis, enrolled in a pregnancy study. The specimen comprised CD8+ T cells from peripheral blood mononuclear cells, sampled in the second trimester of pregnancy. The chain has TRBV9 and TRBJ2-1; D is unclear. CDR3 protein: CASSVGRQNNEQFF. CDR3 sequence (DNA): TGTGCCAGCAGCGTAGGGCGGCAGAACAATGAGCAGTTCTTC.